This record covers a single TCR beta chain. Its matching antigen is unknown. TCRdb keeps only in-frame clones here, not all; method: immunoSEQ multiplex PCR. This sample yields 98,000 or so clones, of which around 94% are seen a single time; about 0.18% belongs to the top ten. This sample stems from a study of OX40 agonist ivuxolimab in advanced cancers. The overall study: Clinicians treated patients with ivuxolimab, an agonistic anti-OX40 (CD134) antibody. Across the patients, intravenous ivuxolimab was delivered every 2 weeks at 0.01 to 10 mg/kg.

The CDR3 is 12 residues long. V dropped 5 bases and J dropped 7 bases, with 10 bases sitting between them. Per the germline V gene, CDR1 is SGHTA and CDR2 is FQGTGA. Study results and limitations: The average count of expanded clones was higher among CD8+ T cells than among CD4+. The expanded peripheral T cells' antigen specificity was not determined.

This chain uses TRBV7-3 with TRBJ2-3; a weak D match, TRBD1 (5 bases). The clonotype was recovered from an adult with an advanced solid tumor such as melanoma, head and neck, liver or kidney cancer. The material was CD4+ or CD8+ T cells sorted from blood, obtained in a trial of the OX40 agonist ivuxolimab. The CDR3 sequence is CASSLDRNTQYF. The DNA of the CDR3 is TGTGCCAGCAGCCTCGACAGAAATACGCAGTATTTT.